This T cell receptor beta chain was captured by sequencing in a study of cytomegalovirus exposure and HLA in healthy donors. The PCR used 60 Vbeta and 13 Jbeta primers. Generated by immunoSEQ multiplex PCR, the TCRdb table keeps only in-frame clones and is missing some. This sample has 120,000 to 150,000 clones, with about 84% found just once. As to this clone: Antigen specificity is unknown.

Whole-study results and caveats: Many donors shared some public TCRs, even though most TCR sequences were rare. A few chains linked to CMV were shown in vitro to be specific for CMV antigens. V- and J-gene trimming in TCR beta was tied to a missense DCLRE1C variant by an analysis performed later.

Sequenced sample: PBMCs. This receptor was obtained from a woman aged 40-49 years in good health and CMV-seropositive.

The CDR3 region has the DNA TGTGCCAGCAGACAGGGACAGGGGGCTGCCTACGAGCAGTACTTC. Its protein is CASRQGQGAAYEQYF. The rearrangement uses TRBV2 and TRBJ2-7; 12 bases fit TRBD1. The CDR3 sequence is 15 residues long. V dropped 6 bases and J dropped 2; count of bases not matched to a gene: 5. Germline values: CDR1 SNHLY, CDR2 FYNNEI.